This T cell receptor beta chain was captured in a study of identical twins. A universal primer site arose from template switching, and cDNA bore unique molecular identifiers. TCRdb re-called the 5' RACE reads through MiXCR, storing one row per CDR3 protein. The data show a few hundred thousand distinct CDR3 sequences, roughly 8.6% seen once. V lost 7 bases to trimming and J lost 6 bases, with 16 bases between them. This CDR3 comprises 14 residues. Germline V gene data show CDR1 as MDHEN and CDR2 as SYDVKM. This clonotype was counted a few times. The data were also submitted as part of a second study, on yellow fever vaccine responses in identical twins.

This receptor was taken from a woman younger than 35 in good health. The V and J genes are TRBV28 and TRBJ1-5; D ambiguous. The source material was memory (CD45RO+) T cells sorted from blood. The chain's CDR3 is CASTPPLGSQPQHF. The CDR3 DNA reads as TGTGCCAGCACCCCCCCCCTGGGAAGTCAGCCCCAGCATTTT.